This T cell receptor (beta chain) was retrieved from a study of cytomegalovirus exposure and HLA in healthy donors. Amplification used 60 Vbeta primers and 13 Jbeta primers. Profiled with immunoSEQ multiplex PCR; TCRdb holds only in-frame clones, not every one. The table lists just over 200,000 clones, more than 65% of them singletons, with around 1.7% in the top ten. The V end lost 0 bases, the J end lost 2 bases, and 9 bases lay between the germline ends. Germline V gene sequence: CDR1 SGHRS, CDR2 YFSETQ. The CDR3 length is 15 residues. J is TRBJ1-3 and V is TRBV5-1; TRBD1 might be the D (6 bases). The sample consisted of PBMCs. This TCR was sampled from a man in his fifties or sixties in good health and CMV-seronegative. CDR3 sequence: CASSLEAGAGNTIYF. Written as DNA, the CDR3 is TGCGCCAGCAGCTTGGAGGCAGGGGCTGGAAACACCATATATTTT. Looking up the rest from reference TRBV5-1 and TRBJ1-3 gives the full variable domain: KAGVTQTPRYLIKTRGQQVTLSCSPISGHRSVSWYQQTPGQGLQFLFEYFSETQRNKGNFPGRFSGRQFSNSRSEMNVSTLELGDSALYLCASSLEAGAGNTIYFGEGSWLTVV.